This T cell receptor beta chain emerged from a study of T cells after somatic rescue of genetic block. The repertoire was sequenced with immunoSEQ multiplex PCR; TCRdb's copy has only in-frame clones and lacks some. Of 55,000 to 75,000 clones in the sample, less than 95% are singletons; the top ten hold 2.9%. The material sequenced was peripheral blood mononuclear cells (PBMCs). The receptor comes from a man aged 35 to 55.

CDR3 bases: TGTGCCAGCAGTCCCCGACACGGGGGCACTGAAGCTTTCTTT. Its protein product is CASSPRHGGTEAFF. V is TRBV6-5 and J is TRBJ1-1, with a possible D match to TRBD1 (5 bases). Between the trimmed V and J ends, which lost 5 bases and 4 bases, there was a span of 14 bases. The germline gives CDR1 MNHEY, CDR2 SVGAGI. The CDR3 is 14 residues long.